This T cell receptor beta chain came from a study of blood T cell repertoires in COVID-19. As for the study in general: Some COVID-19 samples were acute and others convalescent; all came from the United States, Italy and Spain. From T cells, B-cell-depleted T cells, or PBMCs came the material, which was cDNA or gDNA.

In the study's own analysis: The assay estimated nucleated cells by amplifying reference gene primers. TCRdb's table, derived via immunoSEQ multiplex PCR, lists solely in-frame clones and lacks some. V and J calls and clone size are as listed in that table; D and trimming were resolved from the DNA. Counted here are roughly 250,000 clones, around 90% occurring once; the ten biggest clones make up roughly 7.8%. The CDR3 extends over 16 amino acids. Germline CDR1 and CDR2: SGHAT and FQNNGV. V lost 4 bases, J lost 1 base, and 15 bases lay in between. This sequence originates from a man in his sixties who had recovered from COVID-19. Material: peripheral blood. The chain is built from TRBV11-2 and TRBJ2-3; possibly TRBD2 for D (6 bases). CDR3 nucleotides: TGTGCCAGCAGCTCCCGTCTGGCGGGGCGCACAGATACGCAGTATTTT. Translating it yields CASSSRLAGRTDTQYF.